The present T cell receptor (beta chain) was sequenced within a study of blood T cells in healthy people across ages. Sample-barcoded 5' priming and a J-beta primer mix drove a second PCR of about 6 to 12 cycles. Each TCR beta cDNA got a 12-nucleotide random molecular identifier. One entry per CDR3 protein, called by TCRdb with MiXCR from the 5' RACE reads. Here the sample spans around 780,000 distinct CDR3 sequences, 20% to 30% being singletons. The length of the CDR3 is 15 residues. Looked up from germline, CDR1 is KGHSH and CDR2 is LQKENI. Trimming cost V 2 bases and J 4 bases, with 14 bases left between them. The same sample was also studied in work on T cells of mothers and their children.

This sequence originates from a boy between 10 and 17 years old in good health. Sequencing was performed on blood. This chain uses TRBV18 with TRBJ2-5, with D unresolved. This CDR3 reads CASSPAAPPPETQYF. As DNA, the CDR3 is TGTGCCAGCTCACCAGCAGCCCCACCGCCAGAGACCCAGTACTTC.